The clone carrying this T cell receptor beta chain was observed a few times. Its antigen is not identified. The record originates from a study of beta chain features in type 1 diabetes. Study-wide points: Type 1 diabetes patients had VDJ junctions that carried fewer insertions and more deletions.

The investigators reverse transcribed all of the isolated RNA, so they sequenced expressed TCRB transcripts. Repertoires were generated with immunoSEQ multiplex PCR, while TCRdb's copy carries only in-frame clones and drops some. The sample has about 400,000 clones; over 9.5% are singletons. There are 17 residues in the CDR3. Germline V gene lookup returns CDR1 SGDLS and CDR2 YYNGEE. The junction had 15 bases not matched to a gene; V was cut back by 4 bases and J by 5 bases. Stem cell-like memory, regulatory, central memory and naive CD4+ cells were sorted via CD45RO/CCR7/CD25/CD127/CD95/CD27. Material: naive CD4+ T cells from blood. The clonotype originates from a man aged 18 to 30 in good health. The J gene is TRBJ2-5, the V gene TRBV9; 9 bases align to TRBD2. CDR3 in DNA: TGTGCCAGCAGCCCCTCGCTGACTAGCGGCCTAGGTGAGACCCAGTACTTC. Translation: CASSPSLTSGLGETQYF.